This is a list of T cell receptor beta chains from one sample in a study of identical twins. TCRdb fed the 5' RACE reads into MiXCR, producing one record per CDR3 protein. The sample includes about 340,000 distinct CDR3 sequences, 9% to 15% seen only once; the top ten take around 7.8%. These same data were also listed under a study on yellow fever vaccine responses in identical twins.

Sequenced material: CD8+ T cells sorted from blood. The source is a woman aged 18-35 years in good health. CDR3s include the opening cysteine and the closing phenylalanine or tryptophan. The D gene is left open where the match is weak. Size tells how often a clone was seen (once, few, many) or the class of an expanded clone, and some rows leave it out.

D	V	J	size	CDR3	DNA
NA	TRBV27	TRBJ2-7	NA	CASSLKDEQYF	TGTGCCAGCAGTTTAAAGGACGAGCAGTACTTC
TRBD1	TRBV4-2	TRBJ2-1	few	CASSQGLRDTTGGKGSYNEQFF	TGTGCCAGCAGCCAAGGGTTAAGGGATACGACAGGGGGCAAGGGTTCCTACAATGAGCAGTTCTTC
NA	TRBV9	TRBJ2-2	few	CASSVPLVDRGTGELFF	TGTGCCAGCAGCGTACCCCTGGTGGACCGGGGAACCGGGGAGCTGTTTTTT
NA	TRBV3-1	TRBJ2-3	NA	CASSQDGVVGDTQYF	TGTGCCAGCAGCCAAGATGGGGTTGTGGGGGATACGCAGTATTTT
NA	TRBV7-8	TRBJ2-3	many	CASSLVDTQYF	TGTGCCAGCAGCTTGGTGGATACGCAGTATTTT
NA	TRBV14	TRBJ2-1	few	CASSQDWPGPSIVEFF	TGTGCCAGCAGCCAAGATTGGCCAGGGCCCTCCATAGTTGAGTTCTTC
NA	TRBV9	TRBJ2-6	NA	CASSPRASGANVLTF	TGTGCCAGCAGTCCCCGCGCGTCTGGGGCCAACGTCCTGACTTTC
TRBD1	TRBV4-1	TRBJ1-1	NA	CASSQSTSGGVKDTEAFF	TGCGCCAGCAGCCAATCAACCTCAGGGGGGGTTAAGGACACTGAAGCTTTCTTT
NA	TRBV28	TRBJ2-2	NA	CASSLTAGRTGELFF	TGTGCCAGCAGTTTAACGGCAGGACGAACCGGGGAGCTGTTTTTT
NA	TRBV11-2	TRBJ2-7	few	CASSFAGPKYEQYF	TGTGCCAGCAGCTTCGCGGGCCCTAAATACGAGCAGTACTTC
NA	TRBV12-3/TRBV12-4	TRBJ2-1	many	CASSLGPAAEQFF	TGTGCCAGCAGTTTAGGGCCAGCGGCTGAGCAGTTCTTC
NA	TRBV4-1	TRBJ2-5	few	CASSQEVSGLGKTQYF	TGCGCCAGCAGCCAAGAGGTCTCGGGGTTAGGAAAGACCCAGTACTTC
TRBD1	TRBV9	TRBJ2-7	NA	CASSVDGQDYEQYF	TGTGCCAGCAGCGTAGATGGACAGGACTACGAGCAGTACTTC
NA	TRBV2	TRBJ2-7	NA	CASVDSYYEQYF	TGTGCCAGCGTCGACAGTTACTACGAGCAGTACTTC
NA	TRBV12-3/TRBV12-4	TRBJ2-5	many	CASSSNEKDGLETQYF	TGTGCCAGCAGTTCGAACGAAAAGGACGGTCTGGAGACCCAGTACTTC
NA	TRBV4-1	TRBJ1-6	few	CASSQEDGNSPLHF	TGCGCCAGCAGCCAAGAGGATGGGAATTCACCCCTCCACTTT
NA	TRBV11-2	TRBJ2-3	NA	CASSLDTYTQYF	TGTGCCAGCAGCTTAGACACATATACGCAGTATTTT